This T cell receptor beta chain was found in a study of patients and donors after allogeneic stem cell transplantation. V lost 4 bases to trimming and J lost 2 bases, with 12 bases between them. The CDR3 runs 14 residues. Germline CDR1 and CDR2: SGHDT and YYEEEE. TCRdb re-derived calls from the RT-PCR reads in MiXCR, one entry per CDR3 protein. The profile shows approximately 220,000 distinct CDR3 sequences, 35% to 45% of them singletons. Sequencing used blood, either unsorted or a sorted T cell fraction (not recorded which). This receptor was taken from a human donor who was either an allogeneic HSCT recipient or a stem cell or donor lymphocyte infusion donor (not recorded which). It is not recorded whose cells these are; they may come from a transplant donor. The rearrangement links TRBV5-6 to TRBJ2-5; a weak D match, TRBD2 (6 bases). The CDR3 coding sequence is TGTGCCAGCAGCCTGAGACTAGTACAAGAGACCCAGTACTTC. It is translated as CASSLRLVQETQYF.